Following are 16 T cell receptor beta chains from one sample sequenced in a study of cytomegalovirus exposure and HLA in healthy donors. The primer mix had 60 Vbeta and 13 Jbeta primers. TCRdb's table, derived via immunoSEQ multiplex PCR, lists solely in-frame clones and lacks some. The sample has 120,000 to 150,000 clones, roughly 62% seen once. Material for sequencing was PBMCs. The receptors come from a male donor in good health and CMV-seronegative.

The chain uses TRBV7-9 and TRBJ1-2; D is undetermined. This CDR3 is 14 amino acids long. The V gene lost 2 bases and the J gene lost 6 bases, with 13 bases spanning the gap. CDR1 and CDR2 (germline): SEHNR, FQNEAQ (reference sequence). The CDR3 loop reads CASSLYRTPDGYTF. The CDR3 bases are TGTGCCAGCAGCTTATACAGAACACCCGATGGCTACACCTTC.

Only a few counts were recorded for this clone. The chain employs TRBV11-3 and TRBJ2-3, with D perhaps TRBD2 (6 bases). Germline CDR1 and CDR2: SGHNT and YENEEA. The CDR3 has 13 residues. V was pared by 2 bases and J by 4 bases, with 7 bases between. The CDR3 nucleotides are TGTGCCAGCAGCTTACCTAGCGCAGATACGCAGTATTTT. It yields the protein CASSLPSADTQYF.

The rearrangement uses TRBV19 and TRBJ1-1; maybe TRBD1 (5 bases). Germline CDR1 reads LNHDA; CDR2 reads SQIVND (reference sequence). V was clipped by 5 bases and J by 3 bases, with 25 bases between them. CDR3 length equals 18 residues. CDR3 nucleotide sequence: TGTGCCAGTAGTGACTCGTTGGGGGGGTGGATAGTAGACACTGAAGCTTTCTTT. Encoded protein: CASSDSLGGWIVDTEAFF.

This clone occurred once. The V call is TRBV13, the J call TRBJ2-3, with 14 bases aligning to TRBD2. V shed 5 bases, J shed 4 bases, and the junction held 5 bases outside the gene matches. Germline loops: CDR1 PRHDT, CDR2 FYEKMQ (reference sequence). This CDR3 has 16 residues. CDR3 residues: CASSPGTSGGSDTQYF. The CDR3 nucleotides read TGTGCCAGCAGCCCCGGGACTAGCGGGGGATCAGATACGCAGTATTTT.

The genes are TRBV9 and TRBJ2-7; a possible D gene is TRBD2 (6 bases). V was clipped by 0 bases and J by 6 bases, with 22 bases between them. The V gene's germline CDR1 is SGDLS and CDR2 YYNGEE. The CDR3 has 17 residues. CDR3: CASSVAGEGGTGVEQYF. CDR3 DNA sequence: TGTGCCAGCAGCGTAGCGGGGGAAGGTGGGACCGGAGTCGAGCAGTACTTC.

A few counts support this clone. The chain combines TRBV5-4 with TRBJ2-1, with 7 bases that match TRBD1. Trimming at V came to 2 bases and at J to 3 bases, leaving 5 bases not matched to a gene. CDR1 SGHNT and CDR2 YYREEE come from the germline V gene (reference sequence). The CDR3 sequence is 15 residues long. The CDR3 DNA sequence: TGTGCCAGCAGCTTCAAGGGGGCTTTCTACAATGAGCAGTTCTTC. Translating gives CASSFKGAFYNEQFF.

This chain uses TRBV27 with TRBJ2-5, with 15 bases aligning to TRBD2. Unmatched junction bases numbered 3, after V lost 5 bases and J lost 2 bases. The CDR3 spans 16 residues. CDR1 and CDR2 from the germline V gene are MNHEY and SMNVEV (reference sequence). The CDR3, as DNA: TGTGCCAGCAGTCACGGGACTAGCGGGGGGCAAGAGACCCAGTACTTC. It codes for CASSHGTSGGQETQYF.

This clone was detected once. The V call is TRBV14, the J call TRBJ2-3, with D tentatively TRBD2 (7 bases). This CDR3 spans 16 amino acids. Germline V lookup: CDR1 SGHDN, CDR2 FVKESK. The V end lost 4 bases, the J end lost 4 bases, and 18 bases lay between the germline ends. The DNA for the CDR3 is TGTGCCAGCAGCCCCGGGTATGGGGGGGGCCCAGATACGCAGTATTTT. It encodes CASSPGYGGGPDTQYF.

CDR3 DNA sequence: TGTGCCAGCAGCCGATCCGGGACAGGGGGGATGGAGACCCAGTACTTC. It translates to CASSRSGTGGMETQYF. The chain recombines TRBV7-3 with TRBJ2-5, with 11 bases matching TRBD1. Unmatched junction bases numbered 10, after V lost 5 bases and J lost 5 bases. Germline V gene data show CDR1 as SGHTA and CDR2 as FQGTGA. This CDR3 is 16 amino acids long.

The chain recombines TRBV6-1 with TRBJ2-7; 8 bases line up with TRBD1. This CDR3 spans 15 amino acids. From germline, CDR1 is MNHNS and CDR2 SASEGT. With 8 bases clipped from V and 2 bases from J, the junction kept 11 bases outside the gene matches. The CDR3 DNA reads TGTGCCAGCGGAACCTCCGGGACAGGAACCTACGAGCAGTACTTC. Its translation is CASGTSGTGTYEQYF.

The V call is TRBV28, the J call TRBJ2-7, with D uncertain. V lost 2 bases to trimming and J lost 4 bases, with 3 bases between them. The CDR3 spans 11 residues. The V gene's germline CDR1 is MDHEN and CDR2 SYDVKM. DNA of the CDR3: TGTGCCAGCAGTTTAGCGTACGAGCAGTACTTC. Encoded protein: CASSLAYEQYF.

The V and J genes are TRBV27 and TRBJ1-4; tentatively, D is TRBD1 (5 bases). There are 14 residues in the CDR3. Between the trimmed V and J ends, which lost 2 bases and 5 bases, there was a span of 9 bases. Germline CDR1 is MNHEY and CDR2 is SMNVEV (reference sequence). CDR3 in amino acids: CASSLGAGNEKLFF. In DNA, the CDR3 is TGTGCCAGCAGTTTAGGGGCAGGGAATGAAAAACTGTTTTTT.

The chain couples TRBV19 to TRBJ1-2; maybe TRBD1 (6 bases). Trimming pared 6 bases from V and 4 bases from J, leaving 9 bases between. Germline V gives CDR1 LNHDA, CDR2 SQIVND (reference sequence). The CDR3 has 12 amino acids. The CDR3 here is CASSGQIYGYTF. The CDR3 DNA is TGTGCCAGTAGCGGACAGATCTATGGCTACACCTTC.

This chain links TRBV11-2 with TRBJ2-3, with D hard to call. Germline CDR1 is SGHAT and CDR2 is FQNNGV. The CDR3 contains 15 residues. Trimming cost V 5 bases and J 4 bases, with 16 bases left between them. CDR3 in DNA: TGTGCCAGCAGCCCTGCTAGTGGGTTGGCAGATACGCAGTATTTT. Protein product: CASSPASGLADTQYF.

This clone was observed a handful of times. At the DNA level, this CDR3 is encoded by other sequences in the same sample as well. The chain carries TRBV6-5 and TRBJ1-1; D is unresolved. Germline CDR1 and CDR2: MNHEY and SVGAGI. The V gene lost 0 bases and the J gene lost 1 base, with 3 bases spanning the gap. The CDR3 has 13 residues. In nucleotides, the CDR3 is TGTGCCAGCAGTTACTCAGCGAACACTGAAGCTTTCTTT. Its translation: CASSYSANTEAFF.

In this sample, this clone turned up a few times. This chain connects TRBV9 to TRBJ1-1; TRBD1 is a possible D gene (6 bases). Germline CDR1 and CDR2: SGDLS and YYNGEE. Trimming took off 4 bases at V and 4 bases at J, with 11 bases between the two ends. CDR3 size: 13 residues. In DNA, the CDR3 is TGTGCCAGCAGCCTACAGGGTACCACTGAAGCTTTCTTT. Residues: CASSLQGTTEAFF. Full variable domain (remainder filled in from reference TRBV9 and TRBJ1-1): DSGVTQTPKHLITATGQRVTLRCSPRSGDLSVYWYQQSLDQGLQFLIQYYNGEERAKGNILERFSAQQFPDLHSELNLSSLELGDSALYFCASSLQGTTEAFFGQGTRLTVV.